This passage covers 16 T cell receptor beta chains from one sample sequenced in a study of radiation and T cells in renal cell carcinoma. As to time point: baseline pretreatment blood. Treatment noted: 15 Gy SBRT to primary tumor, nephrectomy 4 weeks later. The assay was immunoSEQ multiplex PCR, and TCRdb's table has in-frame clones only and misses some. The repertoire holds more than 75,000 clones, 65% to 85% seen once, with roughly 6% in the top ten. Sample: blood, taken from a patient whose treatment included radiotherapy and nephrectomy. Every receptor here comes from a man aged 55 to 70 with renal cell carcinoma.

This sequence joins TRBV25-1 and TRBJ2-1, with 13 bases lining up with TRBD2. Germline CDR1 and CDR2: MGHDK and SYGVNS. Trimming at V came to 2 bases and at J to 14 bases, leaving 9 bases not matched to a gene. CDR3 length equals 15 residues. The CDR3 sequence is CASSEGLAGVEEEFF. The CDR3 DNA sequence: TGTGCCAGCAGTGAAGGACTAGCGGGAGTGGAGGAGGAGTTCTTC.

This clone was recorded once. The chain joins TRBV30 to TRBJ1-6; D may be TRBD1 (6 bases). The ends were cut back, 3 bases at V and 4 bases at J, with 13 bases in the middle. CDR1 and CDR2 from the germline V gene are GTSNPN and SVGIG (reference sequence). CDR3 length: 15 residues. This CDR3 reads CAWRERGGYNSPLHF. For the CDR3, the DNA is TGTGCCTGGAGAGAGAGAGGGGGGTATAATTCACCCCTCCACTTT. The full variable domain, its missing parts supplied by reference TRBV30 and TRBJ1-6, is SQTIHQWPATLVQPVGSPLSLECTVEGTSNPNLYWYRQAAGRGLQLLFYSVGIGQISSEVPQNLSASRPQDRQFILSSKKLLLSDSGFYLCAWRERGGYNSPLHFGNGTRLTVT.

The gene calls are TRBV10-1 and TRBJ2-3, with 14 bases fitting TRBD2. Germline CDR1 reads WNHNN; CDR2 reads SYGVQD (reference sequence). The CDR3 contains 17 residues. The V and J ends lost 2 bases and 6 bases, in that order; junction bases with no gene match: 7. CDR3 coding DNA: TGCGCCAGCAGTGAGGGGACTAGCGGGAGAGATGGGGATACGCAGTATTTT. This sequence encodes CASSEGTSGRDGDTQYF.

The V call is TRBV6-1, the J call TRBJ1-1; the D gene is possibly TRBD1 (5 bases). CDR3 length: 14 amino acids. Trimming took 4 bases from V and 1 from J, leaving 10 bases between them. Germline-derived CDR1 and CDR2 are MNHNS and SASEGT. The CDR3 DNA reads TGTGCCAGCAGTGCGCGAGGGACGAACACTGAAGCTTTCTTT. Translation gives CASSARGTNTEAFF.

This rearrangement joins TRBV6-5 to TRBJ2-1; TRBD2 is a possible D gene (6 bases). CDR1 is MNHEY, CDR2 SVGAGI, per germline. The V and J ends lost 6 bases and 3 bases respectively, with 15 bases between them. This CDR3 region has 15 residues. CDR3 DNA sequence: TGTGCCAGCAGGGGTGGAGGGAGAGGCTACAATGAGCAGTTCTTC. Its protein is CASRGGGRGYNEQFF.

The V call is TRBV5-4, the J call TRBJ1-1; possibly TRBD1 for D (5 bases). V gave up 1 base and J gave up 4 bases, with 11 bases separating them. CDR1 is SGHNT, CDR2 YYREEE, per germline (reference sequence). The CDR3 is 14 residues long. CDR3 residues: CASSLRYGATEAFF. The CDR3, as DNA: TGTGCCAGCAGCTTGCGGTACGGGGCCACTGAAGCTTTCTTT.

V gene TRBV28 combines with J gene TRBJ2-7; D gene uncertain. V lost 4 bases and J lost 0, with 4 bases in between. Germline V gene lookup returns CDR1 MDHEN and CDR2 SYDVKM. CDR3 length equals 12 residues. The CDR3 sequence is CASSSVSYEQYF. CDR3 coding DNA: TGTGCCAGCAGTTCTGTCTCCTACGAGCAGTACTTC.

In this sample, this clone turned up once. V and J are TRBV15 and TRBJ1-5; D is unclear. The V gene's germline CDR1 is LNHNV and CDR2 YYDKDF (reference sequence). V gave up 1 base and J gave up 6 bases, with 10 bases separating them. CDR3 length equals 14 residues. The CDR3 is CATSRGRYAQPQHF. In nucleotides, the CDR3 is TGTGCCACCAGCAGAGGACGTTATGCTCAGCCCCAGCATTTT.

The V and J genes are TRBV28 and TRBJ2-7, with 9 positions matching TRBD1. Germline loops: CDR1 MDHEN, CDR2 SYDVKM. The CDR3 runs to 14 residues. V lost 8 bases to trimming and J lost 5 bases; unmatched junction nucleotides: 10. The CDR3 here is CASLPSGTGNEQYF. In nucleotides, the CDR3 is TGTGCCAGCCTACCCTCTGGGACAGGGAACGAGCAGTACTTC.

This clone was counted only a few times. This chain joins TRBV7-8 and TRBJ2-7; 11 bases line up with TRBD2. Per germline, CDR1 SGHVS and CDR2 FQNEAQ. The CDR3 runs to 14 residues. Losses at the gene ends were 4 bases for V and 2 bases for J; bases not matched to a gene: 1. In DNA form, the CDR3 reads TGTGCCAGCAGCTCTAGCGGGGGGACCTACGAGCAGTACTTC. Amino acid sequence: CASSSSGGTYEQYF.

The chain employs TRBV2 and TRBJ1-1; D is unclear. The germline CDR1 and CDR2 sequences are SNHLY and FYNNEI. This CDR3 has 16 amino acids. The V end lost 3 bases, the J end lost 11 bases, and 25 bases lay between the germline ends. CDR3 sequence: CASSEVQTGKNSPAFF. CDR3 nucleotide sequence: TGTGCCAGCAGTGAGGTCCAAACGGGAAAAAACTCACCTGCTTTCTTT.

Details on this clone: One junction end disagrees with the germline gene, perhaps due to a read error. CDR3 sequence (DNA): TGTGCCAGCAGCTTAGTGGGGGAATTCCGCGAGCGGTTCTTC. Translating it yields CASSLVGEFRERFF. This rearrangement joins TRBV7-2 to TRBJ2-1; TRBD1 or TRBD2 may be the D gene (5 bases each). Germline V gene lookup returns CDR1 SGHTA and CDR2 FQGNSA. The CDR3 runs to 14 residues. The full variable domain, completed using reference TRBV7-2 and TRBJ2-1, is GAGVSQSPSNKVTEKGKDVELRCDPISGHTALYWYRQSLGQGLEFLIYFQGNSAPDKSGLPSDRFSAERTGGSVSTLTIQRTQQEDSAVYLCASSLVGEFRERFFGPGTRLTVL.

This clone occurred once. The chain couples TRBV5-1 to TRBJ2-5; 8 bases fit TRBD1. J gave up 2 bases and V 4 bases, and 4 bases lay outside the gene matches. CDR1 is SGHRS, CDR2 YFSETQ, per germline. The CDR3 contains 14 residues. The CDR3 protein is CASSAYRGQETQYF. The CDR3 DNA reads as TGCGCCAGCAGCGCCTACAGGGGGCAAGAGACCCAGTACTTC. The entire variable domain, with the rest obtained from reference TRBV5-1 and TRBJ2-5, is as follows: KAGVTQTPRYLIKTRGQQVTLSCSPISGHRSVSWYQQTPGQGLQFLFEYFSETQRNKGNFPGRFSGRQFSNSRSEMNVSTLELGDSALYLCASSAYRGQETQYFGPGTRLLVL.

The chain couples TRBV30 to TRBJ2-3, with D maybe TRBD2 (5 bases). V lost 2 bases, J lost 0 bases, and 9 bases lay in between. This CDR3 comprises 14 residues. From germline, CDR1 is GTSNPN and CDR2 SVGIG (reference sequence). The CDR3 spells CAWSSGTSTDTQYF. The CDR3, as DNA: TGTGCCTGGAGTAGCGGTACTAGCACAGATACGCAGTATTTT. The whole variable domain, remainder taken from reference TRBV30 and TRBJ2-3, is SQTIHQWPATLVQPVGSPLSLECTVEGTSNPNLYWYRQAAGRGLQLLFYSVGIGQISSEVPQNLSASRPQDRQFILSSKKLLLSDSGFYLCAWSSGTSTDTQYFGPGTRLTVL.

The J gene is TRBJ2-3, the V gene TRBV6-1; D call uncertain. V was cut by 4 bases and J by 4 bases, with 9 bases left in between. There are 13 residues in the CDR3. In germline, CDR1 is MNHNS, CDR2 SASEGT. CDR3 bases: TGTGCCAGCAGTGGGTACGCCGCAGATACGCAGTATTTT. Amino acid sequence: CASSGYAADTQYF.

The CDR3 loop reads CASSQSISLGYTF. The CDR3 DNA is TGTGCCAGCAGCCAATCCATAAGTCTTGGCTACACCTTC. The chain uses TRBV16 and TRBJ1-2, with D unclear. Trimming left V 0 bases short and J 7 bases short, with 9 bases between. The CDR3 runs 13 residues. Germline V gene lookup returns CDR1 KGHSY and CDR2 FQNENV.